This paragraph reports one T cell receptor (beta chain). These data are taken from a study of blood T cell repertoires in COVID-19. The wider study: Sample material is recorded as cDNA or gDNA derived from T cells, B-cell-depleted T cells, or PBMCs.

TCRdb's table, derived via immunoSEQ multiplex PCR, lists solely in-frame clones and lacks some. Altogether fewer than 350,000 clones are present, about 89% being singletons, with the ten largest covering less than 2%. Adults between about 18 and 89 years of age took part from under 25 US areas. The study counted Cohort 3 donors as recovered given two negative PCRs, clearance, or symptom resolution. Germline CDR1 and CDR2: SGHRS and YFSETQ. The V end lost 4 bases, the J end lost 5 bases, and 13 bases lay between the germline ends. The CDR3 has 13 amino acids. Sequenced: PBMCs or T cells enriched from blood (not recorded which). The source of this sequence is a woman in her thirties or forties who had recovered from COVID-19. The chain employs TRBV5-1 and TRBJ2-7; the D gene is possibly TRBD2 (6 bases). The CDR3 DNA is TGCGCCAGCAGCCTGGGTGGAGGGAACGAGCAGTACTTC. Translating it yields CASSLGGGNEQYF.